The 19 T cell receptor beta chains presented below share a single source sample, sequenced in a study of cytomegalovirus exposure and HLA in healthy donors. Primers included in the PCR were 60 Vbeta and 13 Jbeta primers. TCRdb's copy holds only in-frame clones and misses some; the assay was immunoSEQ multiplex PCR. The sample includes some 170,000 clones, around 76% of them seen just once. The sample consisted of PBMCs. These receptor sequences come from a man aged 55 to 69 in good health and CMV-seronegative.

This clone has more than one count but fewer than ten. The chain is built from TRBV5-6 and TRBJ1-2; D is perhaps TRBD1 (5 bases). CDR1 is SGHDT, CDR2 YYEEEE, per germline. The germline V and J ends were trimmed by 1 base and 7 bases, with 20 bases remaining between them. This CDR3 spans 16 amino acids. The CDR3 loop is CASSLHSGGGRGGYTF. The CDR3 bases are TGTGCCAGCAGCTTGCATAGCGGGGGAGGGAGAGGTGGCTACACCTTC. Drawing the rest from reference TRBV5-6 and TRBJ1-2, the complete variable domain is DAGVTQSPTHLIKTRGQQVTLRCSPKSGHDTVSWYQQALGQGPQFIFQYYEEEERQRGNFPDRFSGHQFPNYSSELNVNALLLGDSALYLCASSLHSGGGRGGYTFGSGTRLTVV.

The chain combines TRBV9 with TRBJ2-5, with a weak D call TRBD1 (7 bases). CDR3 length equals 15 residues. Trimming left V 0 bases short and J 4 bases short, with 13 bases between. Looked up from germline, CDR1 is SGDLS and CDR2 is YYNGEE. CDR3 in DNA: TGTGCCAGCAGCGTAGGGGGCAGGGGGGCAGAGACCCAGTACTTC. Amino acids: CASSVGGRGAETQYF.

There are a few counts of this clone. CDR3 region: CASSLSGGGSTDTQYF. As DNA, the CDR3 is TGTGCCAGCAGCTTAAGCGGGGGCGGCTCGACAGATACGCAGTATTTT. The chain couples TRBV11-2 to TRBJ2-3, with 8 bases identical to TRBD2. With V trimmed by 2 bases and J by 3 bases, 7 bases remained unmatched. CDR3 length: 16 residues. Germline CDR1 is SGHAT and CDR2 is FQNNGV.

This chain connects TRBV7-6 to TRBJ2-7; D remains unclear. Between the trimmed V and J ends, which lost 3 bases and 4 bases, there was a span of 4 bases. Per the germline V gene, CDR1 is SGHVS and CDR2 is FNYEAQ. The CDR3 is made up of 11 amino acids. CDR3: CASSFQYEQYF. CDR3 in DNA: TGTGCCAGCAGCTTCCAGTACGAGCAGTACTTC. Full variable domain (outside the CDR3, taken from reference TRBV7-6 and TRBJ2-7): GAGVSQSPRYKVTKRGQDVALRCDPISGHVSLYWYRQALGQGPEFLTYFNYEAQQDKSGLPNDRFSAERPEGSISTLTIQRTEQRDSAMYRCASSFQYEQYFGPGTRLTVT.

V is TRBV18 and J is TRBJ1-2; tentative D call: TRBD1 (6 bases). This CDR3 has 15 amino acids. CDR1 is KGHSH, CDR2 LQKENI, per germline. Trimming pared 2 bases from V and 0 bases from J, leaving 10 bases between. The CDR3: CASSPTRGANYGYTF. In DNA, the CDR3 is TGTGCCAGCTCACCAACCAGGGGAGCTAACTATGGCTACACCTTC.

This chain connects TRBV6-1 to TRBJ2-1; weak D call: TRBD2 (5 bases). Germline V CDR1 and CDR2: MNHNS, SASEGT. The CDR3 is made up of 14 amino acids. V was clipped by 2 bases and J by 8 bases, with 13 bases between them. The CDR3 sequence is CASSEWAARDEQFF. DNA for the CDR3: TGTGCCAGCAGTGAATGGGCGGCGAGGGATGAGCAGTTCTTC.

The chain carries TRBV11-2 and TRBJ1-5; perhaps TRBD1 as D (6 bases). Per germline, CDR1 SGHAT and CDR2 FQNNGV. Trimming shortened V by 5 bases and J by 5 bases, and 10 bases separated the two germline ends. The CDR3 length is 13 residues. This CDR3 is CASSPQGDQPQHF. CDR3 sequence (DNA): TGTGCCAGCAGCCCACAGGGAGATCAGCCCCAGCATTTT.

The gene calls are TRBV10-2 and TRBJ2-3; TRBD2 aligns across 7 bases. The germline CDR1 and CDR2 sequences are WSHSY and SAAADI. V lost 0 bases, J lost 1 base, and 4 bases stayed unmatched. The CDR3 contains 16 residues. The CDR3 sequence: CASSESGGRGTDTQYF. The CDR3 DNA follows: TGCGCCAGCAGTGAGTCTGGCGGGAGAGGCACAGATACGCAGTATTTT.

This clone was seen once. This chain connects TRBV5-1 to TRBJ1-5; D possibly corresponds to TRBD1 (6 bases). The CDR3 has 15 amino acids. Deletions cut 0 bases from V and 7 bases from J, with 14 bases between. Germline V gives CDR1 SGHRS, CDR2 YFSETQ. CDR3: CASSLGGGGGQPQHF. The CDR3 nucleotides are TGCGCCAGCAGCTTGGGGGGCGGGGGCGGACAGCCCCAGCATTTT. Complete variable domain (other parts from reference TRBV5-1 and TRBJ1-5): KAGVTQTPRYLIKTRGQQVTLSCSPISGHRSVSWYQQTPGQGLQFLFEYFSETQRNKGNFPGRFSGRQFSNSRSEMNVSTLELGDSALYLCASSLGGGGGQPQHFGDGTRLSIL.

This clone was counted only a few times. The J gene is TRBJ2-2, the V gene TRBV6-6; 10 nucleotides agree with TRBD2. V lost 8 bases to trimming and J lost 0 bases; unmatched junction nucleotides: 6. CDR3 length: 16 amino acids. Germline CDR1 is MNHNY and CDR2 is SVGAGI (reference sequence). The CDR3 loop is CASLPLAGANTGELFF. Written as DNA, the CDR3 is TGTGCCAGCCTGCCTCTAGCGGGGGCGAACACCGGGGAGCTGTTTTTT.

The chain joins TRBV7-2 to TRBJ2-5; TRBD1 is a possible D gene (5 bases). In germline, CDR1 is SGHTA, CDR2 FQGNSA. V was clipped by 1 base and J by 5 bases, with 11 bases between them. CDR3 size: 14 residues. The CDR3 coding sequence is TGTGCCAGCAGCTTAGAGGCAGGGCGGGAGACCCAGTACTTC. Translation: CASSLEAGRETQYF.

V usage is TRBV28 and J usage is TRBJ2-3, with a tentative D call TRBD2 (7 bases). Between the trimmed V and J ends, which lost 7 bases and 0 bases, there was a span of 11 bases. This CDR3 spans 14 amino acids. Germline lookup yields CDR1 MDHEN and CDR2 SYDVKM. The CDR3, as DNA: TGTGCCAGCATTGGGGGGGCTAGCACAGATACGCAGTATTTT. Protein product: CASIGGASTDTQYF.

This clone was found a few times. The genes are TRBV21-1 and TRBJ1-4; the listed D gene, TRBD1, was not tested against the DNA. TRBV21-1 is a pseudogene segment. The CDR3 has 20 residues. CDR3 in DNA: TGTGCCAGCAGCGAGGACGACCAGGGCCCCCTTTCTGCAACTAATGAAAAACTGTTTTTT. It codes for CASSEDDQGPLSATNEKLFF.

The chain employs TRBV16 and TRBJ1-2; possible D gene TRBD1, 6 bases. Germline V CDR1 and CDR2: KGHSY, FQNENV. The CDR3 is 14 residues long. The germline V and J ends were trimmed by 1 base and 8 bases, with 14 bases remaining between them. In nucleotides, the CDR3 is TGTGCCAGCAGCCAATTAGCCAGGGACAAGGGCTACACCTTC. As protein: CASSQLARDKGYTF.

V is TRBV28 and J is TRBJ2-1, with TRBD2 identical over 8 bases. CDR1 MDHEN and CDR2 SYDVKM come from the germline V gene. This CDR3 comprises 13 residues. The CDR3 DNA follows: TGTCGTACCGGGACTAGGGGGTACAATGAGCAGTTCTTC. Its translation: CRTGTRGYNEQFF.

This clone showed up just a few times. The rearrangement links TRBV18 to TRBJ2-1, with D unclear. The V gene's germline CDR1 is KGHSH and CDR2 LQKENI. Trimming pared 2 bases from V and 2 bases from J, leaving 13 bases between. The CDR3 totals 16 residues. Here the CDR3 DNA reads TGTGCCAGCTCACCAAGATTTGGCAGGACCTACAATGAGCAGTTCTTC. This sequence encodes CASSPRFGRTYNEQFF. Based on the CDR3 plus reference TRBV18 and TRBJ2-1, the full variable domain is NAGVMQNPRHLVRRRGQEARLRCSPMKGHSHVYWYRQLPEEGLKFMVYLQKENIIDESGMPKERFSAEFPKEGPSILRIQQVVRGDSAAYFCASSPRFGRTYNEQFFGPGTRLTVL.

The genes are TRBV21-1 and TRBJ1-2. TRBV21-1 counts as a pseudogene. The CDR3 totals 13 residues. As DNA, the CDR3 is TGTGCCAGCAGCAAAGAGGTTCCCGGGGGCTACACCTTC. Amino acids: CASSKEVPGGYTF.

V is TRBV5-4 and J is TRBJ1-4; D is unresolved. Per germline, CDR1 SGHNT and CDR2 YYREEE (reference sequence). The CDR3 has 13 amino acids. The V and J ends lost 0 bases and 8 bases respectively, with 8 bases between them. The CDR3 sequence: CASSLDGNEKLFF. For the CDR3, the DNA is TGTGCCAGCAGCTTGGACGGGAACGAAAAACTGTTTTTT.

The chain joins TRBV18 to TRBJ2-3, with 7 bases fitting TRBD2. Germline CDR1 and CDR2: KGHSH and LQKENI. Losses at the gene ends were 6 bases for V and 6 bases for J; bases not matched to a gene: 9. The CDR3 runs to 14 residues. The CDR3 DNA reads TGTGCCAGCTCGGGAAGCGGGGCAGCGGATACGCAGTATTTT. Its protein product is CASSGSGAADTQYF.